This T cell receptor beta chain was recovered during a study of CD8 T cells in Susac syndrome. Reverse transcription of about 0.5 to 1 ug RNA used random hexamers. MiXCR, run by TCRdb on the immunoSEQ multiplex PCR reads, gives a single entry per CDR3 protein. In the table there are approximately 150,000 distinct CDR3 sequences, approximately 96% of which are singletons. Bulk CD8+ and CD4+ cells came from magnetic negative isolation; CD8+ TEMRA by FACS. This clonotype originated in a human donor with multiple sclerosis. Sample: CD4+ T cells from PBMCs.

The CDR3 spells CASSQWLASNEQFF. CDR3 in DNA: TGTGCCAGCAGCCAGTGGCTAGCAAGCAATGAGCAGTTCTTC. This chain joins TRBV3-1 and TRBJ2-1; the D gene is possibly TRBD2 (5 bases). The CDR3 runs to 14 residues. The V gene lost 3 bases and the J gene lost 6 bases, with 12 bases spanning the gap. Germline values: CDR1 LGHDT, CDR2 YNNKEL (reference sequence).